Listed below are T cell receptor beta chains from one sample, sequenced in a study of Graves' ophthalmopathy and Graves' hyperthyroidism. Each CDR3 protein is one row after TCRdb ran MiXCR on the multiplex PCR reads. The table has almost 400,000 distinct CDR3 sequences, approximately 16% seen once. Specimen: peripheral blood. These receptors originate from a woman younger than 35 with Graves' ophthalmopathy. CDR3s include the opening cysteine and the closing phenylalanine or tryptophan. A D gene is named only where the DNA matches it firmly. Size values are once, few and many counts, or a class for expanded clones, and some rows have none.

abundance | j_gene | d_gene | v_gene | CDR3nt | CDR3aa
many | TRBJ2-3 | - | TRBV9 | TGTGCCAGCAGCGTGGGCGGGACCCCAAGCACAGATACGCAGTATTTT | CASSVGGTPSTDTQYF
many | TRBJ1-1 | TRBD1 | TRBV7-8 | TGTGCCAGCAGCTTAAGAGGGGGCGTGAGGACTGAAGCTTTCTTT | CASSLRGGVRTEAFF
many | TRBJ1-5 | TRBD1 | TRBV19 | TGTGCCAGTAGTATCGACAGGGGCCATCAGCCCCAGCATTTT | CASSIDRGHQPQHF
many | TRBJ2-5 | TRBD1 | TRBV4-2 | TGTGCCAGCAGCCAAGAACCCCTCGACAGGGGACACCCCGTCGTTCAAGAGACCCAGTACTTC | CASSQEPLDRGHPVVQETQYF
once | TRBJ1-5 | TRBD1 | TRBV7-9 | TGTGCCAGCAGCTTAGTAGGACAGGGGGTACAGCCCCAGCATTTT | CASSLVGQGVQPQHF
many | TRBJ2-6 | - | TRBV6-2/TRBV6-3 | TGTGCCAGCCGCTCAGGGGTACTTAGGGCCTCTGGGGCCAACGTCCTGACTTTC | CASRSGVLRASGANVLTF
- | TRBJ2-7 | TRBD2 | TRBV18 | TGTGCCAGCTCGCTAGCGGGAGGAAATAATGAGCAGTACTTC | CASSLAGGNNEQYF
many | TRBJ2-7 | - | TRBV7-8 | TGTGCCAGCAGCTTAGCGCTAATGGGGGCCGGAGTCTACGAGCAGTACTTC | CASSLALMGAGVYEQYF
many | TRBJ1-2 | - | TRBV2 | TGTGCCAGCAGTGTGGGACGGACTAACTATGGCTACACCTTC | CASSVGRTNYGYTF
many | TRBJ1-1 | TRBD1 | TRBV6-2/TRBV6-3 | TGTGCCAGCACCCAGGGGGGGCTCGGGAACACTGAAGCTTTCTTT | CASTQGGLGNTEAFF
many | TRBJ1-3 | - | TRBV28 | TGTGCCGTACTCGCCCGGTACTCTGGAAACACCATATATTTT | CAVLARYSGNTIYF
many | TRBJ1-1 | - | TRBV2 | TGTGCCAGCGGCACTGAAGCTTTCTTT | CASGTEAFF
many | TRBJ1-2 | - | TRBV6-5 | TGTGCCAGTGACCCGGGACAAAACTATGGCTACACCTTC | CASDPGQNYGYTF
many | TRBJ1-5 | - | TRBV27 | TGTGCCAGCAGTTTATTTTCGAGGGGTCAGCCCCAGCATTTT | CASSLFSRGQPQHF
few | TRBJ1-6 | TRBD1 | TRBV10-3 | TGTGCCATCAGTGAGTCGACGGGACAGAATTCACCCCTCCACTTT | CAISESTGQNSPLHF
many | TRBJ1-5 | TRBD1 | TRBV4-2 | TGTGCCAGCAGCCATGAGACAGGGGGTGACAAGCCCCAGCATTTT | CASSHETGGDKPQHF
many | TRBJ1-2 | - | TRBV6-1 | TGTGCCAGCAGTAACACCATCTTC | CASSNTIF
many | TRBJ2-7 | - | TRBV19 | TGTGCCAGTAGTCGACAGGTAAACTACGAGCAGTACTTC | CASSRQVNYEQYF
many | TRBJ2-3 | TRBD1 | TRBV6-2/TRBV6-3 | TGTGCCAGCAGTTACAAGACAGGGTACACAGATACGCAGTATTTT | CASSYKTGYTDTQYF
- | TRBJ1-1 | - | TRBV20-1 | TGCAGTGCTCCGAAAGAGGGCTTGAACACTGAAGCTTTCTTT | CSAPKEGLNTEAFF
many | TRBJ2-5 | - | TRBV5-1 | TGCGCCAGCAGCACGTTCGCGGCCGCGGCAGAGACCCAGTACTTC | CASSTFAAAAETQYF
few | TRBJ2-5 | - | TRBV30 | TGTGCCTGGAGTGTACTCGGACCAACAGGGCAAGAGACCCAGTACTTC | CAWSVLGPTGQETQYF
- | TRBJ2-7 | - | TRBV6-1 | TGTGCCAGCCTAGGACCGGGGACCTACGAGCAGTACTTC | CASLGPGTYEQYF
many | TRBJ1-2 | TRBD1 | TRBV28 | TGTGCCAGCAGTTTGCCCCCCTGGACAGGGGCTAACTATGGCTACACCTTC | CASSLPPWTGANYGYTF
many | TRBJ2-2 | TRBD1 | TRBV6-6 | TGTGCCGCTGACAGGGGGCGAACCGGGGAGCTGTTTTTT | CAADRGRTGELFF
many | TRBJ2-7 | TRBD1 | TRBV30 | TGTGCCTGGAGTTTACCGACAGGGGAGAAACTCTTC | CAWSLPTGEKLF
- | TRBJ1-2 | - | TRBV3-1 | TGTGCCAGCAGCCGGGCTGCACTCTATGGCTACACCTTC | CASSRAALYGYTF
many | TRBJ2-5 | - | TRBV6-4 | TGTGCCAGCACTACCGGCCGGACGGAACAAGAGACCCAGTACTTC | CASTTGRTEQETQYF
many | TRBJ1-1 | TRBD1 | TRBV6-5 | TGTGCCAGCAGTTACTCGGGACAGGGATCATACACTGAAGCTTTCTTT | CASSYSGQGSYTEAFF
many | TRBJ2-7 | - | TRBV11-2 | TGTGCCAGCAGCTTAGAGCCGACTAGAGTCTACGAGCAGTACTTC | CASSLEPTRVYEQYF
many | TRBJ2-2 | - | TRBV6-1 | TGTGCCAGCAACCAGGGATTAGACACCGGGGAGCTGTTTTTT | CASNQGLDTGELFF
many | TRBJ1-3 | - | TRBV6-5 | TGTGCCAGCAGTTCCCCGTCCGGGCGAAACACCATATATTTT | CASSSPSGRNTIYF
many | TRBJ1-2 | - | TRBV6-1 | TGTGCCAGCAGTGCCGGACATCCAGGAGGCTACACCTTC | CASSAGHPGGYTF
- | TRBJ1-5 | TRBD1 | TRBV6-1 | TGTGCCAGCAGGATCACAGGGGAGAGCAATCAGCCCCAGCATTTT | CASRITGESNQPQHF
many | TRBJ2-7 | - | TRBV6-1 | TGTGCCAGCAGTAGCAACAGGGATCGGAGTTACGAGCAGTACTTC | CASSSNRDRSYEQYF
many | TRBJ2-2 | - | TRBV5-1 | TGCGCCAGCAGCTTGGGTGATCTGAACACCGGGGAGCTGTTTTTT | CASSLGDLNTGELFF
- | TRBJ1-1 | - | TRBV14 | TGTGCCAGCAGCCAAGAAGGTGGGGGGATAACTGAAGCTTTCTTT | CASSQEGGGITEAFF
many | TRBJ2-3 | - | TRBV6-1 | TGTGCCAGCAGTGTAGCGCAGAGCACAGATACGCAGTATTTT | CASSVAQSTDTQYF
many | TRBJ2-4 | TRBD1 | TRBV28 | TGTGCCAGCAGTTCCCAAACCGGGACAGGTTTTTCCAAAAACATTCAGTACTTC | CASSSQTGTGFSKNIQYF
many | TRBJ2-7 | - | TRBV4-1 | TGCGCCAGCAGCCAACAATTAGACTACGAGCAGTACTTC | CASSQQLDYEQYF
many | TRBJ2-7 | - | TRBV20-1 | TGCAGTGCTAGAGGGGCAGGAGCGACCTACGAGCAGTACTTC | CSARGAGATYEQYF
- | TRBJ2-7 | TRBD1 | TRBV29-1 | TGCAGCGTGGTTGACAGGGGGGGCTCCTACGAGCAGTACTTC | CSVVDRGGSYEQYF
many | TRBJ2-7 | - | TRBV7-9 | TGTGCCAGCAGCTTAGACGGTTTCGAGCAGTACTTC | CASSLDGFEQYF
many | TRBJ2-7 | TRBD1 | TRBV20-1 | TGCAGTGCTAGGGCCTCCGACAGGGCCAACGAGCAGTACTTC | CSARASDRANEQYF
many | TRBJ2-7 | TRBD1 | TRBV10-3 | TGTGCCATCAGTGAGAGGGACAGTTCCTACGAGCAGTACTTC | CAISERDSSYEQYF
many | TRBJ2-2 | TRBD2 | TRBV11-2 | TGTGCCAGCAGCTTAATCAGCGGGAGGGAGGCCACCGGGGAGCTGTTTTTT | CASSLISGREATGELFF
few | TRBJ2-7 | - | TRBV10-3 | TGTGCCATCAGTGGGCAATACGAGCAGTACTTC | CAISGQYEQYF
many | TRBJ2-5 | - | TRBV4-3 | TGCGCCAGCAGCCAAGAAGAGGGCCAGGAAGAGACCCAGTACTTC | CASSQEEGQEETQYF